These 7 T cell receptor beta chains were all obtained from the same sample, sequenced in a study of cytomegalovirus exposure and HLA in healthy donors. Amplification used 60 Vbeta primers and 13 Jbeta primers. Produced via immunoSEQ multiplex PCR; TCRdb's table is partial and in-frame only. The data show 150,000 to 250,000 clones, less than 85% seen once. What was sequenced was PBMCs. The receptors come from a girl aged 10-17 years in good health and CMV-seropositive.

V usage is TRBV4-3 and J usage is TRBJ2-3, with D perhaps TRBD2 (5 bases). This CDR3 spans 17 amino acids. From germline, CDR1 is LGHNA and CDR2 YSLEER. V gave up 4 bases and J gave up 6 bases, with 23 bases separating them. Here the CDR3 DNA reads TGCGCCAGCAGCCGGATCAATGCCGGGATAGGTAGGGATACGCAGTATTTT. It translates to CASSRINAGIGRDTQYF.

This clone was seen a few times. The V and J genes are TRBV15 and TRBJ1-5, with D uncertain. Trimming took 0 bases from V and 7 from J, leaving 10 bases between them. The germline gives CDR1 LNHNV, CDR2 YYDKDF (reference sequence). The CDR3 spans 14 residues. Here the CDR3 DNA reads TGTGCCACCAGCAGAGATGGTGGTACACAGCCCCAGCATTTT. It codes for CATSRDGGTQPQHF.

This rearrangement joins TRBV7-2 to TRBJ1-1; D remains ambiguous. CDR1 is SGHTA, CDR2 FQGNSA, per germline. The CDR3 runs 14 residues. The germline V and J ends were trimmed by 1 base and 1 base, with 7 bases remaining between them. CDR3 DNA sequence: TGTGCCAGCAGCTTAGATTTTAGGAACACTGAAGCTTTCTTT. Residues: CASSLDFRNTEAFF.

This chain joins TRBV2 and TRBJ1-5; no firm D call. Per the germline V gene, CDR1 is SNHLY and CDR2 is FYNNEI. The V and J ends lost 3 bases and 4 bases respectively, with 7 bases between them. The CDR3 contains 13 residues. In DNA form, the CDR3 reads TGTGCCAGCAGTGAGCGGTGGAATCAGCCCCAGCATTTT. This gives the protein CASSERWNQPQHF.

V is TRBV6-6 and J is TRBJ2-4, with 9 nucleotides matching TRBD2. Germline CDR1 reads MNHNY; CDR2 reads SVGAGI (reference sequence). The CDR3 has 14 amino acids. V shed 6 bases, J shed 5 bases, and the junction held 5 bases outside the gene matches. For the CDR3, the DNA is TGTGCCAGCAGGCCGGCGGGGGGGGAAAACATTCAGTACTTC. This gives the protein CASRPAGGENIQYF.

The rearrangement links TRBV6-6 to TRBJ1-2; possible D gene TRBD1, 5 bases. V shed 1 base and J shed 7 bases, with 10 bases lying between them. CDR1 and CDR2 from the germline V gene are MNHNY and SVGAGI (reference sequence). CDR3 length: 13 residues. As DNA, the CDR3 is TGTGCCAGCAGTTACTATTGGGGCCGTGGCTACACCTTC. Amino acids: CASSYYWGRGYTF.

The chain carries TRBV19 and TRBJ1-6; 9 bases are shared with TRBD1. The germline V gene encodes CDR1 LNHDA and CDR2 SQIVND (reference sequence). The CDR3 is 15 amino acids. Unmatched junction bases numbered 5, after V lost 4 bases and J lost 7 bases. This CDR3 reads CASSKTTGGNSPLHF. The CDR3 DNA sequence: TGTGCCAGTAGTAAGACGACAGGGGGGAATTCACCCCTCCACTTT. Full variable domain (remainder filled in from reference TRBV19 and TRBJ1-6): DGGITQSPKYLFRKEGQNVTLSCEQNLNHDAMYWYRQDPGQGLRLIYYSQIVNDFQKGDIAEGYSVSREKKESFPLTVTSAQKNPTAFYLCASSKTTGGNSPLHFGNGTRLTVT.